The clone carrying this T cell receptor (beta chain) was detected only a few times. Its target is not known. These data belong to a study of T cell responses to AZD1222 COVID-19 vaccine. Germline lookup yields CDR1 SGHDT and CDR2 YYEEEE. V shed 4 bases and J 4 bases; nucleotides not matched to a gene: 9. The CDR3 consists of 17 residues. General study results and limits: Donor demographics were predominantly white British with a female majority; clonal diversity may be underestimated.

The method was immunoSEQ multiplex PCR; TCRdb's version includes in-frame clones alone and lacks a portion of them. The sample includes 150,000 to 200,000 clones, roughly 90% seen only once; the top ten take about 3%. The sequence came from an adult in good health. This chain links TRBV5-6 with TRBJ1-6, with 9 bases identical to TRBD1. The material sequenced was peripheral blood, taken on day 0 of AZD1222 vaccination. Written as DNA, the CDR3 is TGTGCCAGCAGCGAAGGCCAAGGGACAGGGTATAATTCACCCCTCCACTTT. It specifies CASSEGQGTGYNSPLHF.